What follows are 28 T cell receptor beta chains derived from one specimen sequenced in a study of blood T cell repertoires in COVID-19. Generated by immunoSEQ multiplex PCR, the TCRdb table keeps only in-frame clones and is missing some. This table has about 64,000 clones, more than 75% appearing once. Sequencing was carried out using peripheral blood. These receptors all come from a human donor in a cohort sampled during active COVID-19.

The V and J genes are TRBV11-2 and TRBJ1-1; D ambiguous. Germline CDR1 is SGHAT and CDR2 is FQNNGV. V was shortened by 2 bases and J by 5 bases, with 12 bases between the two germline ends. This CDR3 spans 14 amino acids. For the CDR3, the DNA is TGTGCCAGCAGCTTAAGAGGTGGGGAGACTGAAGCTTTCTTT. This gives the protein CASSLRGGETEAFF.

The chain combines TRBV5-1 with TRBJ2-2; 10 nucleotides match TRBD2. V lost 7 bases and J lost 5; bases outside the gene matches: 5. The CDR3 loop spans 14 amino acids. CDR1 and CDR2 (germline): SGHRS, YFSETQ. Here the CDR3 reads CASAGTSVTGELFF. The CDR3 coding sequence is TGCGCCAGCGCCGGGACTAGCGTAACCGGGGAGCTGTTTTTT.

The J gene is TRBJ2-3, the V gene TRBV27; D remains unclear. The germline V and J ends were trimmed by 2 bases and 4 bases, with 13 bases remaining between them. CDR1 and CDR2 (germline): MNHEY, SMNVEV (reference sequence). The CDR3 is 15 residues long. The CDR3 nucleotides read TGTGCCAGCAGTTTACTCTGGGCCGGTGCAGATACGCAGTATTTT. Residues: CASSLLWAGADTQYF.

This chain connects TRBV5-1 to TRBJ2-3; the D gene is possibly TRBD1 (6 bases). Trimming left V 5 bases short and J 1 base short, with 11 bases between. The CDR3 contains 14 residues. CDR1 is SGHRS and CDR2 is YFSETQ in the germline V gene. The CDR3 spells CASRNEGGTDTQYF. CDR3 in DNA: TGCGCCAGCAGGAACGAGGGGGGCACAGATACGCAGTATTTT.

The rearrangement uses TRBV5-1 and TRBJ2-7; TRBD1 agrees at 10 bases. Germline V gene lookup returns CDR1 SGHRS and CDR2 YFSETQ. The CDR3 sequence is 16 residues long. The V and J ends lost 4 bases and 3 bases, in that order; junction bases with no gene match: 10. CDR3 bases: TGCGCCAGCAGCCTATACCTCCGGGACAGGGGCTACGAGCAGTACTTC. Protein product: CASSLYLRDRGYEQYF. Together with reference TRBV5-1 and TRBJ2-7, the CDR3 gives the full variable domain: KAGVTQTPRYLIKTRGQQVTLSCSPISGHRSVSWYQQTPGQGLQFLFEYFSETQRNKGNFPGRFSGRQFSNSRSEMNVSTLELGDSALYLCASSLYLRDRGYEQYFGPGTRLTVT.

CDR3 DNA sequence: TGTGCCAGCAGCTTACTTTCGCGGGGGAACTATGGCTACACCTTC. It specifies CASSLLSRGNYGYTF. V is TRBV7-8 and J is TRBJ1-2; the D gene is possibly TRBD1 (5 bases). The V end was cut by 2 bases, the J end by 2 bases, with 12 bases between. Germline loops: CDR1 SGHVS, CDR2 FQNEAQ. This CDR3 has 15 amino acids.

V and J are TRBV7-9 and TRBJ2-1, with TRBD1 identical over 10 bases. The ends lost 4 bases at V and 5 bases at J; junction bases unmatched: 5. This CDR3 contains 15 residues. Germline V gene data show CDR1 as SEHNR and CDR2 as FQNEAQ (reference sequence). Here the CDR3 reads CASSYRDRGHNEQFF. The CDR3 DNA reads TGTGCCAGCAGCTACCGGGACAGGGGCCACAATGAGCAGTTCTTC.

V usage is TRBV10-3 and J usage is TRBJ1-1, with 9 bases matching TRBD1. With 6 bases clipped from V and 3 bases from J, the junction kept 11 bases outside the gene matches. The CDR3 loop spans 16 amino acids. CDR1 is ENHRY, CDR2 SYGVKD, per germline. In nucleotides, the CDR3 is TGTGCCATCAGGACGAATACAGGGGGCGCATACACTGAAGCTTTCTTT. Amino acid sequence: CAIRTNTGGAYTEAFF.

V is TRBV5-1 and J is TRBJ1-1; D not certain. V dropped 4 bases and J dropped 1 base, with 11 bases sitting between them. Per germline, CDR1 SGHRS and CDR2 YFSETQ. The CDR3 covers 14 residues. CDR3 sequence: CASSPTAGNTEAFF. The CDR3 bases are TGCGCCAGCAGCCCAACGGCAGGGAACACTGAAGCTTTCTTT. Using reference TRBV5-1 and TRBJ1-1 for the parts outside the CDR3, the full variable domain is KAGVTQTPRYLIKTRGQQVTLSCSPISGHRSVSWYQQTPGQGLQFLFEYFSETQRNKGNFPGRFSGRQFSNSRSEMNVSTLELGDSALYLCASSPTAGNTEAFFGQGTRLTVV.

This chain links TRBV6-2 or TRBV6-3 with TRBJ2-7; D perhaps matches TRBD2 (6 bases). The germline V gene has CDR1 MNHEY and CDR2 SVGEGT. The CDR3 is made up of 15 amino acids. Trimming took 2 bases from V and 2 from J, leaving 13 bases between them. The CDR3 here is CASSYPAAGTYEQYF. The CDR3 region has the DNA TGTGCCAGCAGTTACCCAGCGGCGGGAACCTACGAGCAGTACTTC.

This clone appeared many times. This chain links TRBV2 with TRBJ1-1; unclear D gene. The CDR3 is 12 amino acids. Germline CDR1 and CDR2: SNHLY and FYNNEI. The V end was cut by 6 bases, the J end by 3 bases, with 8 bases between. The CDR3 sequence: CASSRRDTEAFF. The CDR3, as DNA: TGTGCCAGCAGCCGGCGGGACACTGAAGCTTTCTTT.

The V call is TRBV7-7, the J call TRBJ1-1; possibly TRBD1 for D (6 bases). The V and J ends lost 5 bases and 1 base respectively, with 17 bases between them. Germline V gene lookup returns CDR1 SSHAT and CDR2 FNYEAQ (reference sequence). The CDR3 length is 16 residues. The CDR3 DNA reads TGTGCCAGCAGCCCCTTTAGGGGGACGACGAACACTGAAGCTTTCTTT. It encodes CASSPFRGTTNTEAFF.

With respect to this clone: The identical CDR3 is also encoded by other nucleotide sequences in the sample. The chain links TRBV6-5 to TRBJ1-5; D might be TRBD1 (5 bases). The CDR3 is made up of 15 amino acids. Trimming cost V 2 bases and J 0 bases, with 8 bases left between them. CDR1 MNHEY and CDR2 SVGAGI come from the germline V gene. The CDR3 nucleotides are TGTGCCAGCAGTTACACAGGTAATAGCAATCAGCCCCAGCATTTT. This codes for CASSYTGNSNQPQHF.

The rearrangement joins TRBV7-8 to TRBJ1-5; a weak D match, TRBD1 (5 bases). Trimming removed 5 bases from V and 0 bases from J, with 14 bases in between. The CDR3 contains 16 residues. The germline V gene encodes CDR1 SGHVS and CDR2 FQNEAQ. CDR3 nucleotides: TGTGCCAGCAGCCCCAGGGCGCAGACTAGCAATCAGCCCCAGCATTTT. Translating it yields CASSPRAQTSNQPQHF.

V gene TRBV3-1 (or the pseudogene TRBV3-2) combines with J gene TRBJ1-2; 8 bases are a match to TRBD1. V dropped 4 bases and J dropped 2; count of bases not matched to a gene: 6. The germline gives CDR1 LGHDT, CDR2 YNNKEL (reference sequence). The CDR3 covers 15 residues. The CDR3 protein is CASSPRDRRNYGYTF. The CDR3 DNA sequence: TGTGCCAGCAGCCCTCGGGACAGGAGAAACTATGGCTACACCTTC.

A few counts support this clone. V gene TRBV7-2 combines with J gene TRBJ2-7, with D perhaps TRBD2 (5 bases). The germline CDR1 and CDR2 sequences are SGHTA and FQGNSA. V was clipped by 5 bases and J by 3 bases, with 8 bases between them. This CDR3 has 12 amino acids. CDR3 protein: CASSRDNYEQYF. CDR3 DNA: TGTGCCAGCAGCCGGGATAACTACGAGCAGTACTTC.

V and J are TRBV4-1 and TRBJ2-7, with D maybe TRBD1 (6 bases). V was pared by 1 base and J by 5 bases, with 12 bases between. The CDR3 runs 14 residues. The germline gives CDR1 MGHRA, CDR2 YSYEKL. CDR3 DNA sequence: TGCGCCAGCAGCCAAGTCGCAGGGGACAACGAGCAGTACGTC. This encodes CASSQVAGDNEQYV.

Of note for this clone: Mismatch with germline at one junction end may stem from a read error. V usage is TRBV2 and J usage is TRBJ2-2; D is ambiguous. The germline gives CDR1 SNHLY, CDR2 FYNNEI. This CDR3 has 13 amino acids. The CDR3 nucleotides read TGTACCAGTCGCTACCTTAACACCGGGGAGCTGTTTTTT. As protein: CTSRYLNTGELFF.

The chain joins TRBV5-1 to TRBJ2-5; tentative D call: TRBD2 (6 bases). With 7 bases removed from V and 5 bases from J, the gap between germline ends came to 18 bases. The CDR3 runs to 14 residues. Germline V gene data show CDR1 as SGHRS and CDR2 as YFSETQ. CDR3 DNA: TGCGCCAGCGGCCCAGGGTTTGGGGGGGAGACCCAGTACTTC. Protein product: CASGPGFGGETQYF.

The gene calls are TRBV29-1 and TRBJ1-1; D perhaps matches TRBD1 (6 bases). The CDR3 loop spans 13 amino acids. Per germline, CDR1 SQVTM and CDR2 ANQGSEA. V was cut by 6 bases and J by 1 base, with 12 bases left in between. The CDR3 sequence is CSVTGHTNTEAFF. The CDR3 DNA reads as TGCAGCGTAACGGGACACACGAACACTGAAGCTTTCTTT.

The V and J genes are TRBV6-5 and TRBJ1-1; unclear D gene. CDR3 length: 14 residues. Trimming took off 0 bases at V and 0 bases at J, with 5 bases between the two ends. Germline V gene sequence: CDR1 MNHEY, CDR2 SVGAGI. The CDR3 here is CASSYSTVNTEAFF. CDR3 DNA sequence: TGTGCCAGCAGTTACTCCACGGTGAACACTGAAGCTTTCTTT.

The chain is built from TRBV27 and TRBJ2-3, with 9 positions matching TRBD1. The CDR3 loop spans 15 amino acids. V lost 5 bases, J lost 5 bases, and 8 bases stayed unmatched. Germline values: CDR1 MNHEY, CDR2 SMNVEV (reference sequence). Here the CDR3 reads CASSGPGTGLDTQYF. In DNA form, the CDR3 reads TGTGCCAGCAGTGGACCCGGGACAGGGTTAGATACGCAGTATTTT.

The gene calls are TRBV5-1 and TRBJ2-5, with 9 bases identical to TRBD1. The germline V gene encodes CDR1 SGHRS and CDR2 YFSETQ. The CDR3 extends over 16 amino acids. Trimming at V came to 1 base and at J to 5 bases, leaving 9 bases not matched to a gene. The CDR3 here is CASSLSGTGFFETQYF. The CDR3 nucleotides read TGCGCCAGCAGCTTGTCCGGGACAGGGTTTTTTGAGACCCAGTACTTC. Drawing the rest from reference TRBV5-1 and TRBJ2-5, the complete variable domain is KAGVTQTPRYLIKTRGQQVTLSCSPISGHRSVSWYQQTPGQGLQFLFEYFSETQRNKGNFPGRFSGRQFSNSRSEMNVSTLELGDSALYLCASSLSGTGFFETQYFGPGTRLLVL.

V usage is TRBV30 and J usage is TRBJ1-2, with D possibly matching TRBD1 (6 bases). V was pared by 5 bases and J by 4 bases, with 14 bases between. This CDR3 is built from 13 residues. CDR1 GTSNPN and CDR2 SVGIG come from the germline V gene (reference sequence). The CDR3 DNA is TGTGCCTGGGGCCACAGGGATCGCTATGGCTACACCTTC. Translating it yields CAWGHRDRYGYTF. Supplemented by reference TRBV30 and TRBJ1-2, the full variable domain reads SQTIHQWPATLVQPVGSPLSLECTVEGTSNPNLYWYRQAAGRGLQLLFYSVGIGQISSEVPQNLSASRPQDRQFILSSKKLLLSDSGFYLCAWGHRDRYGYTFGSGTRLTVV.

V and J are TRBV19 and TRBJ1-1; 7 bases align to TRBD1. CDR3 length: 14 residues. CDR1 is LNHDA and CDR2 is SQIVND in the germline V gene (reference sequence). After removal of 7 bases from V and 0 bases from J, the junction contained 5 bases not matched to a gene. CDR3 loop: CASTLGQLNTEAFF. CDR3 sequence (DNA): TGTGCCAGTACCCTGGGACAGCTGAACACTGAAGCTTTCTTT. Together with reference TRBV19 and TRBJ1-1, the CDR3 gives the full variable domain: DGGITQSPKYLFRKEGQNVTLSCEQNLNHDAMYWYRQDPGQGLRLIYYSQIVNDFQKGDIAEGYSVSREKKESFPLTVTSAQKNPTAFYLCASTLGQLNTEAFFGQGTRLTVV.

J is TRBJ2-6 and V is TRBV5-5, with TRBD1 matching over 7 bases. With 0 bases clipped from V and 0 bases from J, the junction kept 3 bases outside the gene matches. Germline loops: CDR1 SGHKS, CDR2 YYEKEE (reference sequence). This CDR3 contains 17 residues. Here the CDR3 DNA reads TGTGCCAGCAGCTTGGGACAGGGCACCTCTGGGGCCAACGTCCTGACTTTC. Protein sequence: CASSLGQGTSGANVLTF.

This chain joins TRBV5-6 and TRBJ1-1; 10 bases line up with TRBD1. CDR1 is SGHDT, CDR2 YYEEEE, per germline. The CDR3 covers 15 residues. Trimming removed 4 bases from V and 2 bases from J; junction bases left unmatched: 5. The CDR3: CASSRRDRGNTEAFF. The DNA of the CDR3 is TGTGCCAGCAGCCGTCGGGACAGGGGCAACACTGAAGCTTTCTTT. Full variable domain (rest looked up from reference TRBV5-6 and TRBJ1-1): DAGVTQSPTHLIKTRGQQVTLRCSPKSGHDTVSWYQQALGQGPQFIFQYYEEEERQRGNFPDRFSGHQFPNYSSELNVNALLLGDSALYLCASSRRDRGNTEAFFGQGTRLTVV.

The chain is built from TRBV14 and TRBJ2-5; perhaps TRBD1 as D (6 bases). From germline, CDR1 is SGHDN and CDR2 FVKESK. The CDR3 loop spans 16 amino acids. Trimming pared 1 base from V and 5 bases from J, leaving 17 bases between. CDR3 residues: CASSQGADRSQETQYF. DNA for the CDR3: TGTGCCAGCAGCCAAGGCGCTGACAGGTCACAGGAGACCCAGTACTTC.